This entry concerns a single T cell receptor beta chain. The data derive from a study of T cell changes during pregnancy in multiple sclerosis. Clones were sequenced by immunoSEQ multiplex PCR, and TCRdb holds only the in-frame ones, with some missing. The sample yields under 110,000 clones, around 93% seen once. The CDR3 spans 17 residues. V lost 3 bases, J lost 1 base, and 9 bases stayed unmatched. Germline-derived CDR1 and CDR2 are MDHEN and SYDVKM. The specimen comprised peripheral blood, sampled after pregnancy. The TCR originated in a female donor with multiple sclerosis, enrolled in a pregnancy study. The chain has TRBV28 and TRBJ2-5, with TRBD2 identical over 9 bases. The CDR3 reads CASSLGGGGRAQETQYF. CDR3 in DNA: TGTGCCAGCAGTTTGGGGGGCGGCGGGAGGGCCCAAGAGACCCAGTACTTC.